The clone carrying this T cell receptor (beta chain) has a handful of counts. The data belong to a study of identical twins. Germline V gene lookup returns CDR1 SGDLS and CDR2 YYNGEE. This CDR3 has 19 amino acids. The V end was cut by 3 bases, the J end by 1 base, with 24 bases between. TCRdb itself ran the 5' RACE reads through MiXCR, one entry per CDR3 protein. The data hold about 530,000 distinct CDR3 sequences, with roughly 15% observed a single time. This sample was shared with a second study, whose subject was yellow fever vaccine responses in identical twins.

This chain connects TRBV9 to TRBJ2-3; TRBD2 might be the D (5 bases). Specimen: CD4+ T cells sorted from blood. The receptor's source is a woman aged 18-29 years in good health. CDR3 amino acids: CASSAQISSLALRTDTQYF. CDR3 nucleotides: TGTGCCAGCAGCGCACAAATATCCTCATTAGCGCTACGCACAGATACGCAGTATTTT. Drawing the rest from reference TRBV9 and TRBJ2-3, the complete variable domain is DSGVTQTPKHLITATGQRVTLRCSPRSGDLSVYWYQQSLDQGLQFLIQYYNGEERAKGNILERFSAQQFPDLHSELNLSSLELGDSALYFCASSAQISSLALRTDTQYFGPGTRLTVL.